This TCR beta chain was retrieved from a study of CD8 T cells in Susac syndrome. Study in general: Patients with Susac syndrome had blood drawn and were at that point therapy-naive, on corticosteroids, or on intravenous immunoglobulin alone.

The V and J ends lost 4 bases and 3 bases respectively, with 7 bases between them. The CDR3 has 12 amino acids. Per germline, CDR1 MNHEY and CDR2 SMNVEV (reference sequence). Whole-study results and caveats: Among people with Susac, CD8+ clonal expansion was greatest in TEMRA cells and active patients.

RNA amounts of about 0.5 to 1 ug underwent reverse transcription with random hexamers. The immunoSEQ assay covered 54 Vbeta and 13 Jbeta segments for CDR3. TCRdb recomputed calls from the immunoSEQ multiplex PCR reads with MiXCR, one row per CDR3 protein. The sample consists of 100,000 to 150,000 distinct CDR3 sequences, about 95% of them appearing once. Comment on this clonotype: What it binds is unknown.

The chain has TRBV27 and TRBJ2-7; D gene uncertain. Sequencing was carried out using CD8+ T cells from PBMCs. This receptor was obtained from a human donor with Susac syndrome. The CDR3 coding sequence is TGTGCCAGCAGTTCTACTTTCTACGAGCAGTACTTC. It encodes CASSSTFYEQYF.